The T cell receptor (beta chain) under discussion was sequenced for a study of blood T cell repertoires in COVID-19 (dated by TCRdb to 2018 to 2021). Concerning the study at large: Samples from collaborators originated in the United States, Italy and Spain and spanned both the acute and convalescent phases of COVID-19. The material from the prospective study consisted of cDNA or gDNA derived from T cells, B-cell-depleted T cells, or PBMCs. Subjects who had been exposed to COVID-19, were actively infected with it, or had recovered from it provided the deeply sampled blood TCRbeta repertoires that made up the dataset. The repertoires were released in a freely available public database intended as a resource for research on the immune response to SARS-CoV-2. The samples were drawn from the first 160 participants of the ongoing ImmuneRACE study and from over a thousand subjects provided by 6 global collaborators. The sample metadata nearly always contained a de-identified subject ID, COVID-19 status, age in years and sex. Where available, HLA class I and class II types were obtained from metadata supplied by the sample provider rather than from assay-based typing.

Enrolling through a virtual design, the prospective study's participants ranged in age from roughly 18 to 100 years and lived across roughly 24 United States geographic areas. In the prospective study, cohorts were assigned on the basis of participant-reported clinical history obtained from a screening survey and a study questionnaire. Mobile phlebotomists in the prospective study collected whole blood, serum and a nasopharyngeal or oropharyngeal swab from every participant. Additional blood draws and questionnaires over an approximately two-month period could optionally be provided by prospective study participants. Blood samples from the prospective study were shipped frozen or at room temperature prior to DNA extraction. The paper as a whole reports these results and caveats: Clinical and demographic metadata were provided uncurated, with the amount varying by source and participant.

With regard to this clone: No cognate antigen has been identified for it. Within one base of it there is no much larger clone, and no base qualities were kept.

The germline ends are 6 bases apart after V is trimmed by 6 bases and J by 0 bases. According to the germline V gene, CDR1 reads SQVTM and CDR2 reads ANQGSEA. Inclusive of the bounding cysteine and phenylalanine, the CDR3 is 13 residues long. The read is trimmed to its CDR3 DNA, 39 bases read in frame from base 1. The immunoSEQ Assay, a bias-controlled multiplex PCR, was used to amplify TCRbeta CDR3 regions from genomic DNA. In the paper's pipeline: Nucleated cell counts per sample were estimated from amplification of reference gene primers within the assay. To quantify the absolute abundance of each unique TCRbeta CDR3 rearrangement, sequence reads were collapsed and filtered. Productive Simpson clonality was computed per sample as the square root of Simpson's diversity index over productive rearrangements. TCRdb mirrors the immuneACCESS table, restricted to in-frame sequences. Some clones are absent from its copies; in checked studies, under half trace to an unresolved V gene, and the reason for the others is unknown. The DNA gave D and trimming, while V, J and clone size come from that table. The sample table holds 400,000 to 550,000 clones, of which nearly 90% were seen once. Together, the top ten hold approximately 2% of the sample.

Sequenced input: PBMCs or T cells enriched from blood (not recorded which). The origin of this receptor is a young woman with acute COVID-19. The V and J genes are TRBV29-1 and TRBJ2-6; the D gene is unclear. The CDR3 sequence is CSVRDSGANVLTF. DNA sequence: TGCAGCGTGAGAGACTCTGGGGCCAACGTCCTGACTTTC.